The 8 T cell receptor beta chains below were found in one sample sequenced in a study of T cell changes during pregnancy in multiple sclerosis. Only in-frame clones appear in the TCRdb table, and some are missing; sequencing was by immunoSEQ multiplex PCR. Of about 60,000 clones in the sample, 93% were seen once. The sequencing here drew on CD8+ T cells from peripheral blood mononuclear cells, taken in the second trimester of pregnancy. These receptors were obtained from a female donor with multiple sclerosis, enrolled in a pregnancy study.

This clone showed up just once. This chain connects TRBV7-2 to TRBJ2-3, with D possibly being TRBD2 (6 bases). The CDR3 covers 14 residues. V gave up 11 bases and J gave up 6 bases, with 21 bases separating them. Germline loops: CDR1 SGHTA, CDR2 FQGNSA. In DNA form, the CDR3 reads TGTGCCTGCGTGGCGGGACTCTGGCTTGATACGCAGTATTTT. Protein product: CACVAGLWLDTQYF.

The chain recombines TRBV5-1 with TRBJ2-5, with 9 bases matching TRBD1. The J call is in doubt because the DNA end fits TRBJ2-7 better. CDR1 SGHRS and CDR2 YFSETQ come from the germline V gene. The CDR3 runs to 15 residues. In DNA, the CDR3 is TGCGCCAGCAGCACCGGACAGGGGACGTACTACGAGCAGTACTTC. Its translation is CASSTGQGTYYEQYF.

The rearrangement links TRBV2 to TRBJ1-1, with 9 bases aligning to TRBD1. Germline trimming cut 5 bases from V and 9 bases from J; bases unmatched to any gene: 10. The germline CDR1 and CDR2 sequences are SNHLY and FYNNEI. The length of the CDR3 is 14 residues. CDR3 in amino acids: CASSWGQGKIKAFF. CDR3 nucleotide sequence: TGTGCCAGCAGTTGGGGACAGGGAAAGATTAAAGCTTTCTTT.

This clone was picked up one time. The chain uses TRBV13 and TRBJ2-5; 7 nucleotides match TRBD2. The ends lost 0 bases at V and 5 bases at J; junction bases unmatched: 9. The CDR3 runs to 16 residues. Germline assignment: CDR1 PRHDT and CDR2 FYEKMQ (reference sequence). The CDR3 protein is CASSLGLAVEGETQYF. The DNA of the CDR3 is TGTGCCAGCAGCTTAGGGCTAGCGGTCGAGGGGGAGACCCAGTACTTC.

The chain uses TRBV21-1 and TRBJ2-3; the DNA was not used to check the table's D call, TRBD2. TRBV21-1 has pseudogene status. The CDR3 loop spans 17 amino acids. CDR3 sequence reads: CASSKHWLAGGADTQYF. The CDR3 DNA follows: TGTGCCAGCAGCAAACATTGGCTAGCGGGAGGCGCAGATACGCAGTATTTT.

This sequence joins TRBV15 and TRBJ2-7; D ambiguous. The V end was cut by 5 bases, the J end by 6 bases, with 17 bases between. The CDR3 sequence is 14 residues long. Germline lookup yields CDR1 LNHNV and CDR2 YYDKDF (reference sequence). CDR3 protein: CATSGTMVGSEQYF. CDR3 nucleotides: TGTGCCACCAGCGGTACGATGGTGGGCAGCGAGCAGTACTTC.

This chain connects TRBV14 to TRBJ2-3; D possibly corresponds to TRBD2 (6 bases). With 4 bases removed from V and 2 bases from J, the gap between germline ends came to 13 bases. Germline V gene lookup returns CDR1 SGHDN and CDR2 FVKESK. CDR3 length: 15 residues. The DNA for the CDR3 is TGTGCCAGCAGCCGCTCGGAGGGGCTCACAGATACGCAGTATTTT. Residues: CASSRSEGLTDTQYF.

V is TRBV6-6 and J is TRBJ1-5; 8 nucleotides match TRBD1. The CDR3 sequence is 14 residues long. V lost 5 bases, J lost 7 bases, and 7 bases stayed unmatched. CDR1 is MNHNY, CDR2 SVGAGI, per germline (reference sequence). The CDR3 DNA follows: TGTGCCAGCAGTCTTGACAGGGGTTGGCAGCCCCAGCATTTT. Its translation: CASSLDRGWQPQHF.